Here is one T cell receptor (beta chain) with its context. As yet, its antigen is unknown. Together with a sample-barcoded 5' primer, a J-beta primer mix was included in a second PCR lasting about 7 to 11 cycles. TCRdb reanalysed the 5' RACE reads using MiXCR and keeps one entry per CDR3 protein. The sample includes around 1,500,000 distinct CDR3 sequences, approximately 30% of them seen just once. The source of the sample is a study of blood T cells in healthy people across ages. General observations from the study: Long-lived donors had more naive CD4+ cells and higher diversity than aged donors.

Germline CDR1 reads SGHAT; CDR2 reads FQNNGV. CDR3 length: 19 amino acids. V shed 7 bases and J 3 bases; nucleotides not matched to a gene: 19. The receptor was derived from a woman aged 25-40 years in good health. The chain joins TRBV11-2 to TRBJ2-1; 9 bases agree with TRBD2. The sequenced sample consisted of blood. In nucleotides, the CDR3 is TGTGCCAGCACCGAAAGGGTTAGCGGGAGCCAGGCGGACTACAATGAGCAGTTCTTC. This gives the protein CASTERVSGSQADYNEQFF.